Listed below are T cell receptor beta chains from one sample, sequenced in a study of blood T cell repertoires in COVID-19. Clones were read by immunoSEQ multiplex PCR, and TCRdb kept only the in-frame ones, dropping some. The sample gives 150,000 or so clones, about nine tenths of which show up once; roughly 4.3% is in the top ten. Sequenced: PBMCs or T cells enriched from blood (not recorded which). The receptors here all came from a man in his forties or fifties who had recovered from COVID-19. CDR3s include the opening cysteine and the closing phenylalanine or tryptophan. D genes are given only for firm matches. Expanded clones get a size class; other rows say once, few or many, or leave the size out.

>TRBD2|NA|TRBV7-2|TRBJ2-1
CASSSRTSGGLVEQFF
TGTGCCAGCAGCTCGAGGACTAGCGGGGGGCTGGTTGAGCAGTTCTTC
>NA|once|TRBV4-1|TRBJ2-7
CASSPRLTGLTYEQYF
TGCGCCAGCAGCCCGCGCTTAACGGGACTCACCTACGAGCAGTACTTC
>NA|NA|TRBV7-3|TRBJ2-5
CASSFTGKQTQYF
TGTGCCAGCAGCTTTACAGGGAAGCAGACCCAGTACTTC
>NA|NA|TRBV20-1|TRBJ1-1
CSAAWATEAFF
TGCAGTGCTGCCTGGGCCACTGAAGCTTTCTTT
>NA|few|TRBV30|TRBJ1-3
CAWSVQGSSSGNTIYF
TGTGCCTGGAGTGTACAAGGGAGCTCCTCTGGAAACACCATATATTTT
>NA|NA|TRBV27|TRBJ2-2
CASSFQGFGELFF
TGTGCCAGCAGTTTCCAGGGGTTCGGGGAGCTGTTTTTT
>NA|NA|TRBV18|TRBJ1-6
CASSPTIPGHSNSPLHF
TGTGCCAGCTCACCAACAATTCCGGGACATTCTAATTCACCCCTCCACTTT
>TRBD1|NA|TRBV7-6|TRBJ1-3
CASSLRGQGVGNTIYF
TGTGCCAGCAGCTTAAGGGGACAGGGCGTCGGAAACACCATATATTTT
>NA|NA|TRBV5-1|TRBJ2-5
CASSPGTVQETQYF
TGCGCCAGCAGCCCTGGGACTGTTCAAGAGACCCAGTACTTC
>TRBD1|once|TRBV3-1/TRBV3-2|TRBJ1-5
CASSQGTGISNQPQHF
TGTGCCAGCAGCCAAGGGACAGGGATTAGCAATCAGCCCCAGCATTTT